This T cell receptor (beta chain) originates from a study of blood T cell repertoires in COVID-19. On the study more broadly: Acute and convalescent COVID-19 specimens originated in the United States, Italy and Spain. T cells, B-cell-depleted T cells, or PBMCs supplied cDNA or gDNA.

This clone was detected only a few times. Authors' data handling: The authors estimated nucleated cell counts from reference gene primer amplification. Assay used: immunoSEQ multiplex PCR; TCRdb lists only in-frame clones, some missing. V and J calls plus clone size are reproduced from that table; the DNA served to infer D and trimming. The sample carries about 160,000 clones, around four fifths recorded once. The germline V gene encodes CDR1 MDHEN and CDR2 SYDVKM. The CDR3 has 17 amino acids. The V segment lost 6 bases and the J segment 0 bases; nucleotides outside the gene matches: 11. The gene calls are TRBV28 and TRBJ1-1; 9 nucleotides align to TRBD1. The sample was peripheral blood. This clonotype was sampled from a human donor in a cohort sampled during active COVID-19. CDR3 nucleotide sequence: TGTGCCAGCAGCACTCCGGGACAGGGTCCCTTGAACACTGAAGCTTTCTTT. It specifies CASSTPGQGPLNTEAFF. The variable domain in full, with the rest retrieved from reference TRBV28 and TRBJ1-1, is DVKVTQSSRYLVKRTGEKVFLECVQDMDHENMFWYRQDPGLGLRLIYFSYDVKMKEKGDIPEGYSVSREKKERFSLILESASTNQTSMYLCASSTPGQGPLNTEAFFGQGTRLTVV.